This T cell receptor (beta chain) was retrieved from a study of blood T cell repertoires in COVID-19. Study-wide context: Italy, Spain and the United States were the sources of the convalescent and acute COVID-19 samples. T cells, B-cell-depleted T cells, or PBMCs supplied cDNA or gDNA.

CDR3 length: 16 amino acids. Per germline, CDR1 LNHNV and CDR2 YYDKDF (reference sequence). V was clipped by 8 bases and J by 6 bases; unmatched bases: 14. Per the authors' pipeline: Amplification with reference gene primers provided the estimates of nucleated cell counts. TCRdb's table, derived via immunoSEQ multiplex PCR, lists solely in-frame clones and lacks some. V, J and clone size are taken as reported in that table, and D and trimming were inferred from the DNA itself. This table holds more than 110,000 clones, around 80% found once. This clone was observed a single time. The sequence was collected from a man older than 75 with acute or convalescent COVID-19. The V call is TRBV15, the J call TRBJ2-1; 9 bases are shared with TRBD2. The sequenced sample was peripheral blood. The CDR3 bases are TGTGCCACCCTCCACGTCCGGCGGGGGGGACGCAATGAGCAGTTCTTC. Encoded protein: CATLHVRRGGRNEQFF.